A selection of T cell receptor beta chains follows, all from one sample in a study of cytomegalovirus exposure and HLA in healthy donors. TCRdb's copy holds only in-frame clones and misses some; the assay was immunoSEQ multiplex PCR. The sample has about 69,000 clones, approximately 81% seen once. The source material was PBMCs. These receptors were obtained from a woman in her thirties in good health and CMV-seropositive. Each CDR3 is given with its conserved first and last residue.

>TRBJ1-5|TRBV4-1
CASSQGVTDNQPQHF
>TRBJ1-2|TRBV5-6
CASSRAGRADYGYTF
>TRBJ2-2|TRBV29-1
CSVERAGEGTGELFF
>TRBJ2-1|TRBV10-1
CASSEYSNEQFF
>TRBJ2-2|TRBV2
CASGHSNTGELFF
>TRBJ1-1|TRBV25-1
CASSVGWQGILEAFF
>TRBJ1-1|TRBV5-6
CASSLDPGTGYTEAFF
>TRBJ1-2|TRBV21-1
CASSTGAGYTF
>TRBJ1-1|TRBV6-5
CASSSLRTEAFF
>TRBJ2-1|TRBV5-1
CASSSYTPGLASYNEQFF
>TRBJ2-7|TRBV27
CASSFRQGYEQYF
>TRBJ2-7|TRBV4-1
CASARRATYEQYF
>TRBJ2-7|TRBV6-5
CASSPYRDRGREQYF
>TRBJ2-1|TRBV5-1
CASSLVAGNEQFF
>TRBJ2-7|TRBV27
CASSLGTGSYEQYF
>TRBJ2-7|TRBV2
CASGGEAGGGYEQYF
>TRBJ2-7|TRBV27
CASSFAAAYEQYF
>TRBJ1-4|TRBV10-1
CASSESRTGGGEKLFF
>TRBJ1-1|TRBV29-1
CSGGTGTNTEAFF
>TRBJ2-1|TRBV10-2
CASSYRELGYNEQFF
>TRBJ1-1|TRBV5-4
CASSSRGNTEAFF
>TRBJ1-1|TRBV7-2
CASSPVGVGSTEAFF
>TRBJ2-7|TRBV28
CASIPGTGPNEQYF
>TRBJ1-2|TRBV4-1
CASSRAEGSYTNYGYTF